This entry describes one T cell receptor beta chain. This receptor's antigen is unknown. A much larger clone sits a single nucleotide away, making a read error possible. Lacking the conserved final phenylalanine or tryptophan, this CDR3 likely reflects a read error. V gives up 5 bases and J gives up 2 bases, and the segment between their germline ends measures 20 bases. Reading the germline V gene (reference sequence) gives CDR1 LNHDA and CDR2 SQIVND. The CDR3 numbers 17 amino acids, ends counted. Just the 51-base CDR3 DNA is kept, in frame starting at base 1. This sample is drawn from a study of molecular identifiers for immune sequencing clone quantification (dated by TCRdb to the late 2010s). Background on the whole study: For a replicate experiment, RNA from around 20,000 or 99,000 naive CD8 T cells was divided into five aliquots, and four of the five aliquots were sequenced. CD8 T cells were used in a methods study to benchmark molecular-identifier clustering-based TCR repertoire sequencing (MIDCIRS) and TCR RNA copy counting. Results the study describes overall, beyond this receptor: Highly expanded clone sizes could be underestimated because identical TCR molecules may share a barcode. In CMV-specific effector cells, over 98% of molecules were held by clones above 20 RNA copies, whereas under 1% of molecules were held by such clones in naive cells. A single cell's worth of spiked-in Jurkat TCR RNA was reported detectable even among around 970,000 naive CD8 T cells. When barcode sub-clustering was left out, chimeric consensus sequences inflated TCR diversity, with chimeras reaching as high as 47%. Modeling estimated roughly 3.2 recovered TCR RNA copies per cell, compared with about 9.3 by digital PCR, which implies about 30% capture efficiency. Spiked-in Jurkat TCR RNA (10 copies' worth), which is not part of the donor repertoire, was contained in the naive libraries.

The protocol used for the library was PCR. Sequencing used a NextSeq 500. Bulk TCR libraries were prepared as previously described, using TCR primers listed in Table S5. Purification of total RNA was performed with the Qiagen AllPrep DNA/RNA kit. Before any analysis, reads coming from multiple sequencing runs of the same library were combined into one pool. As for the authors' bioinformatics: Reads were retained only if the reads had an exact TCR constant sequence, and the retained reads were trimmed to 150 nt and grouped according to their 12-nt molecular barcodes. Reads within each barcode group were sub-clustered using a 15% Levenshtein threshold, and quality-weighted consensus sequences were constructed for each RNA molecule. Non-functional sequences were filtered out, along with any lower-count sequence sitting one edit away from another sequence. On the basis of fitting two negative binomial distributions, barcode sub-clusters with fewer than 20% of the maximum read count were discarded. TCRdb's own reprocessing of the public reads used fastp at Q25 and MiXCR and kept productive beta chains. For every CDR3 protein sequence, its rows merge into one entry that carries the most common genes and DNA. For this entry, the V and J calls and clone size follow TCRdb and not the study's own pipeline. Recorded for this sample are about half a million distinct CDR3 sequences; less than 30% of them occurred a single time. Approximately 0.76% of the sample is taken by the ten largest.

Naive CD8 T cell libraries were made from approximately 20,000 to 1,000,000 sorted cells using 10%, 30% or 50% of purified RNA. On a BD FACSAria II, naive CD8 T cells were FACS-sorted as CD8+CD4-CCR7+CD45RA+ and collected into RLT Plus buffer. To test detection sensitivity, Jurkat RNA equal to ten TCR copies was added to samples of about 18,000-1,100,000 naive CD8 T cells. CD8 T cells were enriched using RosetteSep CD8+ T Cell Enrichment Cocktail and Ficoll-Paque, and the enriched cells then underwent ACK red cell lysis. The clonotype originates from a human donor in good health. Some libraries in this study had Jurkat cell RNA spiked in. The rearrangement joined TRBV19 to TRBJ2-3, with the D gene call left open. Material: naive CD8+ T cells from blood, with Jurkat cell RNA spiked in. According to the study, the label for this sample's cell subset or site signals: FACS-sorted CD8+CD4-CCR7+CD45RA+ naive T cells. The DNA sequence is TGTGCCAGTAGTTCCCGGACCTATTCTGAACACACAGATACGCAGTATTAT. Its amino acids are CASSSRTYSEHTDTQYY.